This TCR beta chain is drawn from a study of regulatory T cells in long-lasting Graves disease. Study-wide background: Persistence in Graves' disease required over 5 years of antithyroid drugs plus positive TSH receptor antibodies.

Time point defined: persistent/refractory GD, antithyroid drugs over 5 years with positive TRAb. Preparation of the TCR library used RNA extracted from PBMCs. An endocrinology department in Xi'an, China, supplied the patients. Note on this clonotype: An end of the junction does not agree with germline; a read error may underlie this.

Germline assignment: CDR1 SGHRS and CDR2 YFSETQ. The CDR3 length is 14 residues. Arm-PCR of CDR3 regions and iRepertoire HTBI primers were used to build TCR beta libraries. In the authors' methods: Among the samples, 50 to 80 TRBV and 14 to 15 TRBJ segments were identified. From the multiplex PCR reads, TCRdb called clonotypes with MiXCR, one entry per CDR3 protein. The V and J calls and clone size are TCRdb's, not the authors'. This table holds 650,000 to 700,000 distinct CDR3 sequences, approximately 29% found once. The chain joins TRBV5-1 to TRBJ1-5; 7 bases agree with TRBD1. The sample in question was peripheral blood mononuclear cells (PBMCs), obtained when the disease was refractory, from a patient treated with antithyroid drugs. This receptor was taken from a female donor with Graves disease. DNA of the CDR3: TGTGCCAGCAGCTTGGGACAGAAAAATCAGCCCCAGCATTTT. Translation gives CASSLGQKNQPQHF.